This T cell receptor (beta chain) was captured in a study of CD8 T cells in Susac syndrome. This CDR3 has 17 amino acids. From germline, CDR1 is SGHRS and CDR2 YFSETQ. V lost 4 bases and J lost 7; bases outside the gene matches: 12. Reverse transcription of about 0.5 to 1 ug RNA was carried out with random hexamers. From the immunoSEQ multiplex PCR reads, TCRdb called clonotypes with MiXCR, one entry per CDR3 protein. The sample lists roughly 330,000 distinct CDR3 sequences; about 90% were seen once. The sample comprised CD4+ T cells from PBMCs. The rearrangement links TRBV5-1 to TRBJ2-1, with 12 bases aligning to TRBD2. This sequence was found in a human donor with multiple sclerosis. The CDR3 DNA reads TGCGCCAGCAGCCCGAACCCCACTAGCGGGAGGATGAATGAGCAGTTCTTC. Translated: CASSPNPTSGRMNEQFF.